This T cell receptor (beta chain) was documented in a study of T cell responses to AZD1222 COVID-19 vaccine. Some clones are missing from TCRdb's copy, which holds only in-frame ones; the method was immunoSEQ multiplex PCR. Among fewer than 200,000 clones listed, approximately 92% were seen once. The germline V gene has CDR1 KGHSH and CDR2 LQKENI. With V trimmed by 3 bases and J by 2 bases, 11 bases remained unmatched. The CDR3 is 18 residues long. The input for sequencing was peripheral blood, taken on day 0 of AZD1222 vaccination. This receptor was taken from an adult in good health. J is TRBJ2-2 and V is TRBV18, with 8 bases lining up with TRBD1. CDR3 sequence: CASSPASTGEINTGELFF. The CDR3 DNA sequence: TGTGCCAGCTCACCTGCATCGACAGGGGAAATTAACACCGGGGAGCTGTTTTTT.